One sample yielded the 27 T cell receptor beta chains listed below, sequenced in a study of CD8+ T cells in alopecia areata. RNA, once extracted, was reverse transcribed into cDNA for use as the sequencing template. TCRdb's table, derived via immunoSEQ multiplex PCR, lists solely in-frame clones and lacks some. The table lists around 100,000 clones, approximately 90% of them singletons. Noted treatment: oral pan-JAK inhibitor, 5-10 mg twice daily. This sample comprised CD8+ T cells sorted from blood, obtained at roughly week 30, from a patient treated with tofacitinib. The receptors stem from a human donor with alopecia areata.

V and J are TRBV7-9 and TRBJ2-7, with 7 bases aligning to TRBD1. This CDR3 region has 15 residues. From germline, CDR1 is SEHNR and CDR2 FQNEAQ (reference sequence). The V segment lost 5 bases and the J segment 3 bases; nucleotides outside the gene matches: 10. Here the CDR3 DNA reads TGTGCCAGCAGCCCCAAACAGGGGCTCGTCTACGAGCAGTACTTC. It encodes CASSPKQGLVYEQYF. Based on the CDR3 plus reference TRBV7-9 and TRBJ2-7, the full variable domain is DTGVSQNPRHKITKRGQNVTFRCDPISEHNRLYWYRQTLGQGPEFLTYFQNEAQLEKSRLLSDRFSAERPKGSFSTLEIQRTEQGDSAMYLCASSPKQGLVYEQYFGPGTRLTVT.

The chain recombines TRBV5-1 with TRBJ1-1; D is ambiguous. Per germline, CDR1 SGHRS and CDR2 YFSETQ. The CDR3 length is 11 residues. V was cut by 5 bases and J by 7 bases, with 9 bases left in between. The CDR3 region has the DNA TGCGCCAGCAGAAGTACGGGTGAAGCTTTCTTT. It encodes CASRSTGEAFF.

The chain links TRBV30 to TRBJ1-1; TRBD1 is a possible D gene (5 bases). The CDR3 contains 13 residues. In germline, CDR1 is GTSNPN, CDR2 SVGIG (reference sequence). V gave up 2 bases and J gave up 4 bases, with 11 bases separating them. CDR3 in DNA: TGTGCCTGGAGTTTGGACACGCTCACTGAAGCTTTCTTT. Translated, it gives CAWSLDTLTEAFF. The whole variable domain, remainder taken from reference TRBV30 and TRBJ1-1, is SQTIHQWPATLVQPVGSPLSLECTVEGTSNPNLYWYRQAAGRGLQLLFYSVGIGQISSEVPQNLSASRPQDRQFILSSKKLLLSDSGFYLCAWSLDTLTEAFFGQGTRLTVV.

Written as DNA, the CDR3 is TGTGCCAGCAGCGACAACATAGCGGGCCACTCCTACGAGCAGTACTTC. Translated: CASSDNIAGHSYEQYF. The rearrangement uses TRBV9 and TRBJ2-7; 7 bases map to TRBD2. V dropped 3 bases and J dropped 0; count of bases not matched to a gene: 9. The germline CDR1 and CDR2 sequences are SGDLS and YYNGEE. CDR3 length: 16 amino acids.

V is TRBV6-6 and J is TRBJ2-4, with D possibly being TRBD2 (5 bases). V was pared by 7 bases and J by 0 bases, with 13 bases between. This CDR3 is 15 amino acids long. Germline-derived CDR1 and CDR2 are MNHNY and SVGAGI (reference sequence). Written as DNA, the CDR3 is TGTGCCAGCATTGGACTCCCTCTAGCCAAAAACATTCAGTACTTC. It codes for CASIGLPLAKNIQYF.

V gene TRBV23-1 combines with J gene TRBJ2-7; 8 bases are a match to TRBD1. TRBV23-1 is annotated as an ORF whose role is uncertain. This CDR3 has 16 residues. Losses at the gene ends were 2 bases for V and 1 base for J; bases not matched to a gene: 7. CDR3 protein: CASSQRPGGVSYEQYF. The CDR3 DNA reads TGCGCCAGCAGTCAACGTCCAGGGGGCGTATCCTACGAGCAGTACTTC.

As concerns this clone: One junction end does not reproduce the germline sequence, and a read error may be involved. The chain links TRBV9 to TRBJ1-2, with TRBD1 matching 10 bases. Germline lookup yields CDR1 SGDLS and CDR2 YYNGEE. There are 14 residues in the CDR3. The CDR3 is CASSAGQGNSGYTF. CDR3 coding DNA: TGTGCCAGCAGCGCGGGACAGGGGAACTCTGGCTACACCTTC.

V is TRBV27 and J is TRBJ2-1, with D tentatively TRBD1 or TRBD2 (5 bases each). This CDR3 contains 12 residues. In germline, CDR1 is MNHEY, CDR2 SMNVEV (reference sequence). Trimming cost V 3 bases and J 9 bases, with 9 bases left between them. The chain's CDR3 is CASSFTGLEQFF. The CDR3 DNA is TGTGCCAGCAGTTTCACGGGGCTTGAGCAGTTCTTC.

In its sample, this clone was seen a few times. The gene calls are TRBV7-9 and TRBJ2-1; 9 nucleotides align to TRBD2. The V gene's germline CDR1 is SEHNR and CDR2 FQNEAQ (reference sequence). Trimming cost V 3 bases and J 6 bases; bases outside gene matches: 6. The CDR3 is 15 amino acids. The CDR3 coding sequence is TGTGCCAGCAGCTTGTCTGAGACTAGCGGCAATGAGCAGTTCTTC. Encoded protein: CASSLSETSGNEQFF.

The chain couples TRBV5-4 to TRBJ2-3; TRBD2 aligns across 13 bases. Germline CDR1 and CDR2: SGHNT and YYREEE (reference sequence). With V trimmed by 3 bases and J by 6 bases, 10 bases remained unmatched. This CDR3 has 17 amino acids. The CDR3 reads CASSSLTSGGAGDTQYF. In DNA, the CDR3 is TGTGCCAGCAGCTCGCTAACTAGCGGGGGGGCGGGTGATACGCAGTATTTT.

This chain uses TRBV29-1 with TRBJ2-1, with 10 bases that match TRBD2. Germline CDR1 SQVTM, CDR2 ANQGSEA. This CDR3 contains 17 residues. The junction had 12 bases not matched to a gene; V was cut back by 3 bases and J by 4 bases. CDR3: CSVDEISSGGWYNEQFF. The CDR3 nucleotides are TGCAGCGTTGATGAAATTTCTAGCGGGGGATGGTACAATGAGCAGTTCTTC.

This clone was recorded once. The chain uses TRBV19 and TRBJ2-3; D call uncertain. The CDR3 contains 13 residues. Deletions cut 5 bases from V and 8 bases from J, with 14 bases between. CDR1 and CDR2 (germline): LNHDA, SQIVND (reference sequence). Here the CDR3 DNA reads TGTGCCAGTAGTGACCTGCAATGGGGTACGCAGTATTTT. Translated, it gives CASSDLQWGTQYF. Using reference TRBV19 and TRBJ2-3 for the parts outside the CDR3, the full variable domain is DGGITQSPKYLFRKEGQNVTLSCEQNLNHDAMYWYRQDPGQGLRLIYYSQIVNDFQKGDIAEGYSVSREKKESFPLTVTSAQKNPTAFYLCASSDLQWGTQYFGPGTRLTVL.

This chain joins TRBV7-6 and TRBJ1-1; a weak D match, TRBD1 (5 bases). Germline lookup yields CDR1 SGHVS and CDR2 FNYEAQ. The ends were cut back, 5 bases at V and 4 bases at J, with 11 bases in the middle. This CDR3 contains 13 residues. CDR3 amino acids: CASSQGVGTEAFF. The CDR3 region has the DNA TGTGCCAGCAGCCAAGGGGTGGGCACTGAAGCTTTCTTT. The variable domain in full, completed from reference TRBV7-6 and TRBJ1-1, reads GAGVSQSPRYKVTKRGQDVALRCDPISGHVSLYWYRQALGQGPEFLTYFNYEAQQDKSGLPNDRFSAERPEGSISTLTIQRTEQRDSAMYRCASSQGVGTEAFFGQGTRLTVV.

This clone was observed a single time. The chain joins TRBV7-9 to TRBJ1-2; TRBD1 is a possible D gene (6 bases). This CDR3 comprises 14 residues. Germline V CDR1 and CDR2: SEHNR, FQNEAQ (reference sequence). Trimming pared 5 bases from V and 1 base from J, leaving 11 bases between. The CDR3 here is CASSGDRINYGYTF. The DNA for the CDR3 is TGTGCCAGCAGCGGAGACAGGATTAACTATGGCTACACCTTC.

The rearrangement uses TRBV7-2 and TRBJ1-2; D is unresolved. The V gene's germline CDR1 is SGHTA and CDR2 FQGNSA. This CDR3 comprises 11 residues. V was pared by 5 bases and J by 6 bases, with 7 bases between. CDR3 protein: CASSLCNGYTF. CDR3 DNA sequence: TGTGCCAGCAGCCTGTGTAATGGCTACACCTTC.

V usage is TRBV9 and J usage is TRBJ1-2; no clear D gene. The CDR3 is 17 amino acids. V lost 0 bases and J 2 bases, leaving 17 bases between the germline ends. Germline values: CDR1 SGDLS, CDR2 YYNGEE. As DNA, the CDR3 is TGTGCCAGCAGCGTAGAGTCGAGGCTGACCCTGAACTATGGCTACACCTTC. Amino acids: CASSVESRLTLNYGYTF.

The chain links TRBV5-1 to TRBJ2-2; TRBD1 agrees at 8 bases. The CDR3 consists of 14 residues. Germline values: CDR1 SGHRS, CDR2 YFSETQ. J gave up 6 bases and V 3 bases, and 4 bases lay outside the gene matches. This chain's CDR3 is CASSSDREAGELFF. The CDR3 DNA reads TGCGCCAGCAGCTCGGACAGGGAGGCCGGGGAGCTGTTTTTT.

This chain connects TRBV29-1 to TRBJ1-1; maybe TRBD1 (5 bases). In germline, CDR1 is SQVTM, CDR2 ANQGSEA. V lost 5 bases to trimming and J lost 0 bases, with 16 bases between them. This CDR3 is 15 amino acids long. Here the CDR3 reads CSVTGTFMLNTEAFF. CDR3 nucleotide sequence: TGCAGCGTTACCGGGACTTTCATGTTGAACACTGAAGCTTTCTTT.

A single count supports this clone. This chain joins TRBV7-9 and TRBJ2-7; TRBD2 aligns across 7 bases. The V gene's germline CDR1 is SEHNR and CDR2 FQNEAQ (reference sequence). The J segment lost 3 bases and the V segment lost 6 bases, leaving 11 bases of the junction unmatched. CDR3 length: 15 amino acids. CDR3 coding DNA: TGTGCCAGCAGGGCGCCCGGGGGGTTAAACTACGAGCAGTACTTC. Translated, it gives CASRAPGGLNYEQYF.

This clone was seen just once. This chain connects TRBV9 to TRBJ2-2; D unresolved. This CDR3 is 14 amino acids long. The V gene lost 0 bases and the J gene lost 5 bases, with 8 bases spanning the gap. From germline, CDR1 is SGDLS and CDR2 YYNGEE. The CDR3, as DNA: TGTGCCAGCAGCGTAGTCCCACCGACCGGGGAGCTGTTTTTT. Protein: CASSVVPPTGELFF.

This chain uses TRBV4-1 with TRBJ2-1; D is unresolved. The length of the CDR3 is 13 residues. Trimming took 1 base from V and 7 from J, leaving 8 bases between them. The germline gives CDR1 MGHRA, CDR2 YSYEKL. CDR3 DNA sequence: TGCGCCAGCAGCCAAGGCGCGTATAATGAGCAGTTCTTC. Encoded protein: CASSQGAYNEQFF.

The chain joins TRBV7-6 to TRBJ2-7, with TRBD1 identical over 10 bases. This CDR3 has 19 amino acids. CDR1 SGHVS and CDR2 FNYEAQ come from the germline V gene. With V trimmed by 5 bases and J by 2 bases, 18 bases remained unmatched. CDR3 amino acids: CASSAQGTGDVPGAYEQYF. CDR3 nucleotide sequence: TGTGCCAGCAGCGCACAAGGGACAGGGGACGTCCCAGGAGCCTACGAGCAGTACTTC.

In its sample, this clone was seen a few times. V usage is TRBV7-9 and J usage is TRBJ2-3, with TRBD1 matching 9 bases. This CDR3 has 15 residues. After removal of 4 bases from V and 2 bases from J, the junction contained 4 bases not matched to a gene. Germline values: CDR1 SEHNR, CDR2 FQNEAQ (reference sequence). The DNA of the CDR3 is TGTGCCAGCAGCTCCCGGGACAGGGACACAGATACGCAGTATTTT. It codes for CASSSRDRDTDTQYF.

The rearrangement joins TRBV28 to TRBJ1-3, with D perhaps matching TRBD1 (5 bases). There are 14 residues in the CDR3. V was clipped by 6 bases and J by 3 bases, with 12 bases between them. CDR1 and CDR2 (germline): MDHEN, SYDVKM. CDR3 amino acids: CASSLGGSGNTIYF. DNA for the CDR3: TGTGCCAGCAGCCTGGGGGGGAGTGGAAACACCATATATTTT.

The gene calls are TRBV15 and TRBJ1-1; weak D call: TRBD1 (6 bases). V lost 0 bases and J lost 6, with 14 bases in between. The V gene's germline CDR1 is LNHNV and CDR2 YYDKDF (reference sequence). The CDR3 runs to 15 residues. CDR3 sequence: CATSRDLGGSSEAFF. The CDR3 DNA is TGTGCCACCAGCAGAGATCTGGGGGGCAGCTCTGAAGCTTTCTTT.

The rearrangement uses TRBV11-2 and TRBJ2-3; 10 bases match TRBD2. Germline V gene sequence: CDR1 SGHAT, CDR2 FQNNGV. V gave up 3 bases and J gave up 2 bases; unmatched junction bases: 11. The CDR3 contains 18 residues. CDR3 nucleotide sequence: TGTGCCAGCAGCTTTTTTGCTAGCGGGAGATCAGACACAGATACGCAGTATTTT. It yields the protein CASSFFASGRSDTDTQYF.

This clone was found a few times. The V and J genes are TRBV29-1 and TRBJ2-1; no firm D call. Germline loops: CDR1 SQVTM, CDR2 ANQGSEA. This CDR3 is 13 amino acids long. The V gene lost 5 bases and the J gene lost 6 bases, with 14 bases spanning the gap. The CDR3 nucleotides are TGCAGCGTTAGATCTAGTTTTGGCAATGAGCAGTTCTTC. Its translation: CSVRSSFGNEQFF.